This is a list of T cell receptor beta chains from one sample in a study of T cell changes during pregnancy in multiple sclerosis. Sequencing was performed with immunoSEQ multiplex PCR; in TCRdb, only in-frame clones are kept and a portion is missing. The top ten hold approximately 2.4% of the sample, which has about 85,000 clones, 90% to 95% seen once. The material was peripheral blood, obtained in the first trimester of pregnancy. The receptors come from a female donor with multiple sclerosis, enrolled in a pregnancy study. Each CDR3 is given with its conserved first and last residue. The order of the fields is D gene, J gene, CDR3 length, V gene, clone size, CDR3 protein, CDR3 DNA. A D gene is named only where the DNA matches it firmly. Where a row states a size, it is once, few, many or the class of an expanded clone; other rows omit it.

>-|TRBJ1-2|12|TRBV6-1|-
CASRDSPLGYTF
TGTGCCAGCAGGGACTCTCCCCTAGGCTACACCTTC
>-|TRBJ2-3|14|TRBV7-8|once
CASSLAFGTDTQYF
TGTGCCAGCAGCTTAGCTTTCGGCACAGATACGCAGTATTTT
>-|TRBJ1-3|16|TRBV18|-
CASSPRVESSGNTIYF
TGTGCCAGCTCACCCAGGGTTGAGAGCTCTGGAAACACCATATATTTT
>-|TRBJ2-7|15|TRBV5-1|-
CASSLSGSDAYEQYF
TGCGCCAGCAGCTTGAGTGGGAGTGATGCCTACGAGCAGTACTTC
>TRBD1|TRBJ2-3|13|TRBV29-1|-
CSVVRGRADTQYF
TGCAGCGTTGTCAGGGGGCGAGCAGATACGCAGTATTTT
>-|TRBJ1-1|14|TRBV2|once
CASSEVGAATEAFF
TGTGCCAGCAGTGAAGTTGGGGCGGCGACTGAAGCTTTCTTT
>TRBD1|TRBJ1-1|13|TRBV2|-
CASRATGGTEAFF
TGTGCCAGCAGAGCAACAGGGGGCACTGAAGCTTTCTTT
>-|TRBJ1-6|14|TRBV6-1|-
CASSLDSAGSPLHF
TGTGCCAGCAGCTTAGACAGTGCGGGATCACCCCTCCACTTT
>TRBD1|TRBJ1-1|16|TRBV5-1|-
CASRYRGPSSNTEAFF
TGCGCCAGCAGATACAGGGGGCCCTCTTCGAACACTGAAGCTTTCTTT
>-|TRBJ1-2|15|TRBV13|-
CASIRGGAGDYGYTF
TGTGCCAGCATAAGGGGGGGCGCTGGGGACTATGGCTACACCTTC
>-|TRBJ2-5|14|TRBV2|-
CASSQGHRQETQYF
TGTGCCAGCAGTCAGGGACATCGTCAAGAGACCCAGTACTTC